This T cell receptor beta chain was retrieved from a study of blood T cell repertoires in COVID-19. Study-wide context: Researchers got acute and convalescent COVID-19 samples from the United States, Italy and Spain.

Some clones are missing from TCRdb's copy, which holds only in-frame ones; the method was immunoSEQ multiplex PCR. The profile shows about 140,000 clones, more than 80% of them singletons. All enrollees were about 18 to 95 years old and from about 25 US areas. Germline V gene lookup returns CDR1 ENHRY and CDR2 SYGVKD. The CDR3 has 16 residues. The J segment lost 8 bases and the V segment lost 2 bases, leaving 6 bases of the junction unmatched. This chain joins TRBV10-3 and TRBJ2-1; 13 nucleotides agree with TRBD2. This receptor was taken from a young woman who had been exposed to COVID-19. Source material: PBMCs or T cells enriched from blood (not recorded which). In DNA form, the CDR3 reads TGTGCCATCAGTGAGGGCACTAGCGGGAGGGTCTATGAGCAGTTCTTC. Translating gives CAISEGTSGRVYEQFF.